These 26 T cell receptor beta chains share one sample of origin, sequenced in a study of T cell repertoires in cytomegalovirus infection. These TCRs are of unknown antigen specificity. TCRdb processed the reads anew with MiXCR; each CDR3 protein has one entry. The repertoire holds approximately 990,000 distinct CDR3 sequences, with roughly 30% as singletons. Sample: cultured CD8+ T cells from PBMCs, taken from culture after CMV antigen stimulation. These receptors all stem from a human donor in good health (CMV status not recorded). Some clones in this sample may be carry-over from other donors' samples.

CDR3 nucleotide sequence: TGCGCCAGCAGCCAAGGAGGGGCTGGAGATACGCAGTATTTT. Its protein product is CASSQGGAGDTQYF. The gene calls are TRBV4-1 and TRBJ2-3; D could derive from TRBD1 or TRBD2 (5 bases each). The CDR3 totals 14 residues. Trimming left V 1 base short and J 5 bases short, with 10 bases between. Germline V gives CDR1 MGHRA, CDR2 YSYEKL.

The table lists this clonotype with a few counts. The J gene is TRBJ2-5, the V gene TRBV7-6, with D maybe TRBD2 (7 bases). This CDR3 is 15 amino acids long. The V end was cut by 2 bases, the J end by 3 bases, with 13 bases between. The germline V gene encodes CDR1 SGHVS and CDR2 FNYEAQ. CDR3 nucleotide sequence: TGTGCCAGCAGCTTAAGGCGAGGGGGGGAAGAGACCCAGTACTTC. Its protein is CASSLRRGGEETQYF.

The genes are TRBV9 and TRBJ2-3; TRBD2 matches at 9 bases. V lost 1 base to trimming and J lost 2 bases; unmatched junction nucleotides: 5. This CDR3 is built from 16 residues. The germline V gene has CDR1 SGDLS and CDR2 YYNGEE. The CDR3 coding sequence is TGTGCCAGCAGCGTAAGCGGGGGGCAATTCACAGATACGCAGTATTTT. It codes for CASSVSGGQFTDTQYF.

The table lists this clonotype with a few counts. The gene calls are TRBV29-1 and TRBJ2-2; TRBD1 is a possible D gene (6 bases). CDR1 and CDR2 from the germline V gene are SQVTM and ANQGSEA. CDR3 length: 17 residues. Between the trimmed V and J ends, which lost 6 bases and 1 base, there was a span of 21 bases. DNA for the CDR3: TGCAGCGTCTTCCACCACTACCGGGACAAGAACACCGGGGAGCTGTTTTTT. It is translated as CSVFHHYRDKNTGELFF.

The V call is TRBV6-2 or TRBV6-3, the J call TRBJ2-7; D assignment may be TRBD1 or TRBD2 (5 bases each). CDR3 length: 15 amino acids. The V gene's germline CDR1 is MNHEY and CDR2 SVGEGT. Trimming left V 5 bases short and J 0 bases short, with 14 bases between. The CDR3: CASSARDSGSYEQYF. CDR3 nucleotides: TGTGCCAGCAGTGCCCGCGACAGCGGCTCCTACGAGCAGTACTTC.

This clonotype was found once. This chain connects TRBV7-6 to TRBJ1-5; weak D call: TRBD1 (5 bases). V lost 2 bases, J lost 2 bases, and 10 bases lay in between. This CDR3 region has 15 residues. Germline V gene lookup returns CDR1 SGHVS and CDR2 FNYEAQ. CDR3 DNA: TGTGCCAGCAGCTTAAGTGGGGACCGCAATCAGCCCCAGCATTTT. This encodes CASSLSGDRNQPQHF.

This clonotype was picked up a small number of times. In DNA, the CDR3 is TGTGCCAGCAGCCTCGGGACTCCCGGGGAAAACATTCAGTACTTC. It specifies CASSLGTPGENIQYF. V is TRBV5-4 and J is TRBJ2-4; possibly TRBD2 for D (6 bases). Between the trimmed V and J ends, which lost 4 bases and 5 bases, there was a span of 16 bases. Germline loops: CDR1 SGHNT, CDR2 YYREEE (reference sequence). The CDR3 covers 15 residues.

The chain recombines TRBV7-6 with TRBJ2-1; D perhaps matches TRBD2 (6 bases). This CDR3 comprises 16 residues. Germline V gene lookup returns CDR1 SGHVS and CDR2 FNYEAQ. Trimming removed 2 bases at V and 6 bases at J, with 17 bases between. CDR3 nucleotide sequence: TGTGCCAGCAGCTTATCGATTTCGGGACTCGGCAATGAGCAGTTCTTC. This gives the protein CASSLSISGLGNEQFF.

The chain has TRBV7-6 and TRBJ2-4; 8 bases agree with TRBD1. V was clipped by 5 bases and J by 3 bases; unmatched bases: 9. The V gene's germline CDR1 is SGHVS and CDR2 FNYEAQ. This CDR3 contains 16 residues. The CDR3 loop is CASSPDRGADKNIQYF. DNA for the CDR3: TGTGCCAGCAGCCCTGACAGGGGCGCCGACAAAAACATTCAGTACTTC.

This chain joins TRBV5-1 and TRBJ2-5; 10 bases map to TRBD1. In germline, CDR1 is SGHRS, CDR2 YFSETQ. Trimming removed 3 bases from V and 4 bases from J; junction bases left unmatched: 0. The CDR3 is 13 amino acids. CDR3 amino acids: CASSWTGGETQYF. The CDR3 region has the DNA TGCGCCAGCAGCTGGACAGGGGGAGAGACCCAGTACTTC.

V and J are TRBV6-2 or TRBV6-3 and TRBJ1-4, with D hard to call. Trimming took 7 bases from V and 6 from J, leaving 18 bases between them. CDR3 size: 15 residues. CDR1 is MNHEY and CDR2 is SVGEGT in the germline V gene. CDR3 protein: CASNSIKRLDEKLFF. CDR3 DNA: TGTGCCAGCAATTCGATTAAACGGCTCGATGAAAAACTGTTTTTT.

This rearrangement joins TRBV9 to TRBJ1-5; D not certain. CDR3 length: 12 amino acids. V gave up 0 bases and J gave up 6 bases, with 4 bases separating them. Per the germline V gene, CDR1 is SGDLS and CDR2 is YYNGEE. CDR3 amino acids: CASSVEVQPQHF. The DNA of the CDR3 is TGTGCCAGCAGCGTAGAGGTTCAGCCCCAGCATTTT.

This clonotype was picked up many times. This chain joins TRBV7-2 and TRBJ2-2; D unclear. V was cut by 5 bases and J by 0 bases, with 19 bases left in between. Germline CDR1 SGHTA, CDR2 FQGNSA. The CDR3 spans 18 residues. The CDR3 is CASSRPPSPKPNTGELFF. DNA of the CDR3: TGTGCCAGCAGCCGTCCTCCTTCACCGAAGCCGAACACCGGGGAGCTGTTTTTT.

This clonotype was recorded a few times. The rearrangement uses TRBV12-3 or TRBV12-4 and TRBJ2-2, with TRBD2 matching over 9 bases. The junction had 11 bases not matched to a gene; V was cut back by 8 bases and J by 7 bases. CDR3 size: 15 residues. Here the CDR3 reads CASHVSLAGIGELFF. The CDR3 DNA reads as TGTGCCAGCCACGTTAGTCTAGCGGGGATCGGGGAGCTGTTTTTT.

The chain uses TRBV4-1 and TRBJ1-1; D might be TRBD1 (5 bases). V lost 1 base and J 11 bases, leaving 14 bases between the germline ends. The CDR3 has 13 residues. Germline V gives CDR1 MGHRA, CDR2 YSYEKL. CDR3 DNA: TGCGCCAGCAGCCAAGGGGGGACCGCAGTGGCTTTCTTT. Protein: CASSQGGTAVAFF.

The V and J genes are TRBV19 and TRBJ2-1, with 8 bases lining up with TRBD1. Germline values: CDR1 LNHDA, CDR2 SQIVND (reference sequence). V shed 5 bases, J shed 6 bases, and the junction held 12 bases outside the gene matches. There are 16 residues in the CDR3. This CDR3 reads CASSPPDRGRGNEQFF. Written as DNA, the CDR3 is TGTGCCAGTAGTCCCCCAGACAGGGGAAGGGGCAATGAGCAGTTCTTC.

In its sample, this clonotype was seen once. The rearrangement uses TRBV5-6 and TRBJ1-1, with a tentative D call TRBD1 (5 bases). V lost 5 bases and J 11 bases, leaving 16 bases between the germline ends. The V gene's germline CDR1 is SGHDT and CDR2 YYEEEE. The CDR3 length is 12 residues. The CDR3 coding sequence is TGTGCCAGCAGTTTTGCCAGGGTAGAGGCTTTCTTT. This translates into CASSFARVEAFF.

This chain uses TRBV7-9 with TRBJ1-1; D possibly corresponds to TRBD1 (6 bases). Trimming removed 6 bases at V and 1 base at J, with 15 bases between. This CDR3 has 15 residues. Germline assignment: CDR1 SEHNR and CDR2 FQNEAQ (reference sequence). In DNA form, the CDR3 reads TGTGCCAGCAGACCCTCGGGAGGGGGGAACACTGAAGCTTTCTTT. Its protein is CASRPSGGGNTEAFF.

This clonotype has only a few counts. V gene TRBV11-3 combines with J gene TRBJ2-1, with D possibly being TRBD2 (7 bases). Germline V gives CDR1 SGHNT, CDR2 YENEEA. The CDR3 is made up of 15 amino acids. V dropped 5 bases and J dropped 5 bases, with 16 bases sitting between them. CDR3 sequence: CASSPPAGADNEQFF. CDR3 sequence (DNA): TGTGCCAGCAGCCCTCCGGCGGGGGCGGACAATGAGCAGTTCTTC.

This clonotype was detected a few times. The chain couples TRBV12-3 or TRBV12-4 to TRBJ1-2; D not certain. The CDR3 has 14 amino acids. Trimming pared 5 bases from V and 6 bases from J, leaving 16 bases between. The CDR3 bases are TGTGCCAGCAGTCCTAATCCCCCAGGCCATGGCTACACCTTC. As protein: CASSPNPPGHGYTF.

This sequence joins TRBV7-9 and TRBJ2-7, with TRBD1 matching 8 bases. Per germline, CDR1 SEHNR and CDR2 FQNEAQ (reference sequence). V gave up 4 bases and J gave up 2 bases; unmatched junction bases: 4. The CDR3 spans 14 residues. The CDR3: CASSSQDRAYEQYV. For the CDR3, the DNA is TGTGCCAGCAGCTCTCAGGACAGGGCCTACGAGCAGTACGTC.

This chain links TRBV4-1 with TRBJ1-2; D is possibly TRBD1 (5 bases). V was trimmed by 5 bases and J by 0 bases, leaving 13 bases between them. The CDR3 has 15 residues. The germline gives CDR1 MGHRA, CDR2 YSYEKL. Here the CDR3 reads CASSREDSTNYGYTF. The CDR3 region has the DNA TGCGCCAGCAGCAGAGAAGACAGCACTAACTATGGCTACACCTTC.

This clonotype was seen only a few times. The rearrangement joins TRBV6-6 to TRBJ1-2, with D maybe TRBD1 (5 bases). Between the trimmed V and J ends, which lost 5 bases and 7 bases, there was a span of 17 bases. This CDR3 contains 14 residues. CDR1 MNHNY and CDR2 SVGAGI come from the germline V gene (reference sequence). The CDR3 DNA sequence: TGTGCCAGCAGTCCCCCAGGGCAGGGAGGTGGCTACACCTTC. Protein product: CASSPPGQGGGYTF.

This clonotype was observed a handful of times. The gene calls are TRBV11-1 and TRBJ1-2, with unresolved D. CDR3 length equals 15 residues. The ends were cut back, 4 bases at V and 4 bases at J, with 16 bases in the middle. CDR1 is SGHAT, CDR2 FQDESV, per germline (reference sequence). In nucleotides, the CDR3 is TGTGCCAGCAGCTCCGCTAGGTCAGACCTCTATGGCTACACCTTC. Amino acids: CASSSARSDLYGYTF. The full variable domain, rest sourced from reference TRBV11-1 and TRBJ1-2, is EAEVAQSPRYKITEKSQAVAFWCDPISGHATLYWYRQILGQGPELLVQFQDESVVDDSQLPKDRFSAERLKGVDSTLKIQPAELGDSAMYLCASSSARSDLYGYTFGSGTRLTVV.

Ten or more counts support this clonotype. Written as DNA, the CDR3 is TGTGCCAGCAGCTTAGGGCATTATGGCTACACCTTC. Residues: CASSLGHYGYTF. The rearrangement joins TRBV7-9 to TRBJ1-2; unclear D gene. Trimming cost V 1 base and J 5 bases, with 5 bases left between them. Germline values: CDR1 SEHNR, CDR2 FQNEAQ (reference sequence). The CDR3 runs 12 residues.

This clonotype was counted many times. This chain uses TRBV25-1 with TRBJ1-5; possible D gene TRBD1, 6 bases. CDR1 MGHDK and CDR2 SYGVNS come from the germline V gene. This CDR3 has 15 residues. Trimming stripped 3 bases from V and 0 bases from J, with 9 bases between. The CDR3 sequence: CASSDWTDSNQPQHF. The CDR3 nucleotides read TGTGCCAGCAGTGACTGGACAGATAGCAATCAGCCCCAGCATTTT.